This T cell receptor (beta chain) was identified in a study of blood T cell repertoires in COVID-19. Study details: Specimens from acute and convalescent COVID-19 originated in the United States, Italy and Spain. Nucleic acid was either cDNA or gDNA, and it came from T cells, B-cell-depleted T cells, or PBMCs.

The V and J ends lost 0 bases and 1 base respectively, with 12 bases between them. The CDR3 extends over 16 amino acids. CDR1 and CDR2 from the germline V gene are LGHNA and YSLEER. Enrolment of Seattle patients took place during active infection, and they were followed longitudinally. TCRdb's table, derived via immunoSEQ multiplex PCR, lists solely in-frame clones and lacks some. Here the sample spans about 170,000 clones, more than 75% being singletons. This chain uses TRBV4-3 with TRBJ1-1, with D tentatively TRBD1 (5 bases). Material for sequencing was peripheral blood. This receptor was identified in a woman older than 75 with COVID-19, enrolled during active disease. The CDR3 protein is CASSQETGLPNTEAFF. CDR3 sequence (DNA): TGCGCCAGCAGCCAAGAGACGGGACTCCCGAACACTGAAGCTTTCTTT.